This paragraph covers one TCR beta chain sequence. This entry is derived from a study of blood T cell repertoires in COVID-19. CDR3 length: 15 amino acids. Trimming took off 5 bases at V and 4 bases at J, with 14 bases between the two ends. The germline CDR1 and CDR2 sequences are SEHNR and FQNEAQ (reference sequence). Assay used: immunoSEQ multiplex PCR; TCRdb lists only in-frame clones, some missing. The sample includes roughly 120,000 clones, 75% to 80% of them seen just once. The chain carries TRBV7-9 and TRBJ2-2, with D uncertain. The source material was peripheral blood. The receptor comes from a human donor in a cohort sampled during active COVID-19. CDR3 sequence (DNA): TGTGCCAGCAGCGCGCCCGGCTCAGGCACCGGGGAGCTGTTTTTT. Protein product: CASSAPGSGTGELFF.